The T cell receptor (beta chain) under discussion was sequenced for a study of T cells after yellow fever vaccination. General study results and limits: FACS-sorted repertoires could harbor abundant contaminating bulk-population clonotypes.

The CDR3 sequence is 11 residues long. Trimming removed 3 bases at V and 6 bases at J, with 5 bases between. Germline-derived CDR1 and CDR2 are SNHLY and FYNNEI. Each CDR3 protein is one row after TCRdb ran MiXCR on the 5' RACE reads. Of about 220,000 distinct CDR3 sequences in the sample, more than 3% are singletons; the top ten hold 3.2%. On this clonotype: Its antigen is undetermined.

Here the sequenced sample was CD4+ T cells sorted from PBMCs, taken 10 days after the yellow fever booster vaccination. This receptor was identified in a man younger than 30 who received the YFV17D yellow fever vaccine. The chain combines TRBV2 with TRBJ1-1, with unresolved D. In DNA, the CDR3 is TGTGCCAGCAGTGATATCGCTGAAGCTTTCTTT. It codes for CASSDIAEAFF.